The 26 T cell receptor beta chains below all came from one sample that was sequenced in a study of early T cells in non-severe SARS-CoV-2 infection (dated by TCRdb to 2020 to 2022). The library was obtained by 5' RACE. Sequencing used a NextSeq 500. Starting from the raw public reads, TCRdb applied fastp trimming at Q25, assembled clones with MiXCR and retained in-frame beta chains. All rows with the same CDR3 protein become a single entry with the most common DNA and genes. The sample yields 70,000 or so distinct CDR3 sequences; approximately 12% were counted once. Roughly 1.2% of the sample belongs to the ten largest clones. Input material: whole blood. The receptor set was obtained from an adult who was a healthcare worker with PCR-confirmed SARS-CoV-2 infection or an uninfected control (not recorded which).

This chain joins TRBV20-1 and TRBJ2-5; 10 bases are a match to TRBD2. Germline CDR1 reads DFQATT; CDR2 reads SNEGSKA (reference sequence). V shed 2 bases, J shed 5 bases, and the junction held 8 bases outside the gene matches. The CDR3 extends over 15 amino acids. The CDR3 here is CSARPSGRVIETQYF. Written as DNA, the CDR3 is TGCAGTGCTAGACCTAGCGGGAGAGTCATTGAGACCCAGTACTTC.

The chain carries TRBV7-2 and TRBJ2-1, with unresolved D. Germline CDR1 SGHTA, CDR2 FQGNSA. V was pared by 1 base and J by 8 bases, with 24 bases between. The CDR3 totals 18 residues. The CDR3, as DNA: TGTGCCAGCAGCTTAGTTTCGAAGACAAACCCGCCCGGGCATGAGCAGTTCTTC. Its translation is CASSLVSKTNPPGHEQFF.

This clonotype was counted at least ten times. This sequence joins TRBV28 and TRBJ2-1; weak D call: TRBD2 (6 bases). The V end lost 1 base, the J end lost 4 bases, and 8 bases lay between the germline ends. Germline V lookup: CDR1 MDHEN, CDR2 SYDVKM. This CDR3 is built from 14 residues. CDR3 protein: CASSLFGGYNEQFF. For the CDR3, the DNA is TGTGCCAGCAGTTTATTTGGAGGGTACAATGAGCAGTTCTTC.

This clonotype showed up many times. With a much larger clone just one base away, this may be a read error. This chain links TRBV28 with TRBJ1-1; D is perhaps TRBD1 (5 bases). Germline CDR1 reads MDHEN; CDR2 reads SYDVKM. The CDR3 loop spans 13 amino acids. The CDR3 spells CVSSSGTLTEAFF. CDR3 coding DNA: TGTGTCAGCAGTTCCGGGACCCTAACTGAAGCTTTCTTT. The full variable domain, rest sourced from reference TRBV28 and TRBJ1-1, is DVKVTQSSRYLVKRTGEKVFLECVQDMDHENMFWYRQDPGLGLRLIYFSYDVKMKEKGDIPEGYSVSREKKERFSLILESASTNQTSMYLCVSSSGTLTEAFFGQGTRLTVV.

V usage is TRBV7-7 and J usage is TRBJ2-2; possibly TRBD2 for D (7 bases). This CDR3 is built from 16 residues. V dropped 5 bases and J dropped 4 bases, with 17 bases sitting between them. Germline values: CDR1 SSHAT, CDR2 FNYEAQ (reference sequence). CDR3 residues: CASSPRGAGITGELFF. The CDR3 DNA follows: TGTGCCAGCAGCCCACGGGGGGCAGGGATCACCGGGGAGCTGTTTTTT.

This clonotype was counted ten times or more. The genes are TRBV28 and TRBJ2-7; 13 bases align to TRBD2. V gave up 4 bases and J gave up 7 bases; unmatched junction bases: 7. The CDR3 has 15 residues. Germline V gene data show CDR1 as MDHEN and CDR2 as SYDVKM. CDR3 coding DNA: TGTGCCAGCAGTTCACTAGCGGGAGGGCCCTGGGAGCAGTACTTC. Its protein is CASSSLAGGPWEQYF.

This clonotype has ten or more counts. V and J are TRBV28 and TRBJ1-2, with TRBD1 as a possible D gene (5 bases). Germline loops: CDR1 MDHEN, CDR2 SYDVKM. The CDR3 totals 15 residues. The ends were cut back, 3 bases at V and 4 bases at J, with 15 bases in the middle. CDR3 protein: CASSFLEGEAYGYTF. The CDR3 DNA follows: TGTGCCAGCAGTTTTTTGGAAGGGGAGGCCTATGGCTACACCTTC.

The table lists this clonotype with many counts. V usage is TRBV19 and J usage is TRBJ2-4, with 13 bases that match TRBD2. Germline CDR1 reads LNHDA; CDR2 reads SQIVND (reference sequence). CDR3 length equals 18 residues. J gave up 3 bases and V 5 bases, and 10 bases lay outside the gene matches. CDR3 sequence: CASSLGLAGESGKNIQYF. The CDR3 nucleotides are TGTGCCAGTAGTCTCGGACTAGCGGGAGAGAGCGGCAAAAACATTCAGTACTTC.

This clonotype was detected many times. V usage is TRBV4-3 and J usage is TRBJ2-1, with D possibly being TRBD1 (5 bases). V shed 2 bases and J shed 2 bases, with 10 bases lying between them. CDR1 is LGHNA, CDR2 YSLEER, per germline. CDR3 length: 15 residues. Here the CDR3 reads CASSQRGGTYNEQFF. CDR3 bases: TGCGCCAGCAGCCAAAGGGGCGGAACCTACAATGAGCAGTTCTTC.

This clonotype was detected many times. V gene TRBV6-5 combines with J gene TRBJ2-1, with D uncertain. V gave up 5 bases and J gave up 7 bases, with 9 bases separating them. The germline V gene encodes CDR1 MNHEY and CDR2 SVGAGI. The CDR3 has 12 amino acids. CDR3 loop: CASSSTSNEQFF. The DNA of the CDR3 is TGTGCCAGCAGTAGTACTTCGAATGAGCAGTTCTTC.

The chain recombines TRBV29-1 with TRBJ2-1; 16 bases map to TRBD2. The CDR3 has 16 residues. The V segment lost 3 bases and the J segment 6 bases; nucleotides outside the gene matches: 5. CDR1 is SQVTM and CDR2 is ANQGSEA in the germline V gene. The CDR3 protein is CSVDGTSGRGSNEQFF. The CDR3 DNA reads as TGCAGCGTTGACGGGACTAGCGGGAGGGGTTCCAATGAGCAGTTCTTC.

Only a few counts were recorded for this clonotype. This sequence may be a read error, since a much larger clone differs from it by one base. The V call is TRBV11-2, the J call TRBJ2-1; 7 bases line up with TRBD1. The CDR3 spans 13 residues. Germline values: CDR1 SGHAT, CDR2 FQNNGV. Germline trimming cut 10 bases from V and 2 bases from J; bases unmatched to any gene: 5. CDR3 sequence (DNA): TGTGCCAACGAAACAGGGGCCTACAATGAGCAGTTCTTC. As protein: CANETGAYNEQFF.

This clonotype was recorded many times. The V gene is TRBV20-1, the J gene TRBJ1-5; weak D call: TRBD1 (6 bases). CDR3 length: 14 amino acids. CDR1 is DFQATT and CDR2 is SNEGSKA in the germline V gene (reference sequence). V gave up 3 bases and J gave up 1 base, with 10 bases separating them. This chain's CDR3 is CSASSTGSNQPQHF. The CDR3 nucleotides are TGCAGTGCTAGCTCCACAGGGAGCAATCAGCCCCAGCATTTT.

This clonotype was seen repeatedly, ten times or more. The chain joins TRBV9 to TRBJ1-1; D uncertain. CDR1 is SGDLS and CDR2 is YYNGEE in the germline V gene. V dropped 0 bases and J dropped 8 bases, with 8 bases sitting between them. This CDR3 is built from 12 residues. CDR3 bases: TGTGCCAGCAGCGTAGTTGGAGAGGAAGCTTTCTTT. Translating it yields CASSVVGEEAFF.

At least ten counts were recorded for this clonotype. V and J are TRBV28 and TRBJ1-1; possibly TRBD1 for D (5 bases). The CDR3 has 14 residues. The ends were cut back, 5 bases at V and 2 bases at J, with 12 bases in the middle. CDR1 and CDR2 (germline): MDHEN, SYDVKM. This chain's CDR3 is CASSLPTVNTEAFF. The CDR3 bases are TGTGCCAGCAGTCTTCCGACAGTAAACACTGAAGCTTTCTTT.

This clonotype showed up many times. The chain recombines TRBV12-3 or TRBV12-4 with TRBJ1-4, with D unresolved. The CDR3 has 14 residues. Trimming cost V 6 bases and J 0 bases, with 8 bases left between them. The CDR3 protein is CASSLIPTNEKLFF. The DNA for the CDR3 is TGTGCCAGCAGCTTGATCCCAACTAATGAAAAACTGTTTTTT.

This chain uses TRBV6-2 or TRBV6-3 with TRBJ2-7; 10 nucleotides line up with TRBD2. Per the germline V gene, CDR1 is MNHEY and CDR2 is SVGEGT. The J segment lost 7 bases and the V segment lost 8 bases, leaving 5 bases of the junction unmatched. The CDR3 covers 12 residues. The DNA for the CDR3 is TGTGCCAGCGGGGGACTAGCGCGAGAGCAGTACTTC. Translation: CASGGLAREQYF.

About this clonotype: One end of the junction does not line up with germline, which may come from a read error. This chain connects TRBV29-1 to TRBJ2-5; D not resolved. This CDR3 is built from 12 residues. Germline CDR1 reads SQVTM; CDR2 reads ANQGSEA. The CDR3 sequence: CSVIGLQEIQYF. CDR3 DNA: TGCAGCGTTATTGGCCTACAAGAGATCCAGTACTTC.

This clonotype was recorded many times. V usage is TRBV11-2 and J usage is TRBJ2-1; 12 nucleotides align to TRBD2. V shed 3 bases, J shed 7 bases, and the junction held 10 bases outside the gene matches. The CDR3 consists of 17 residues. The germline V gene has CDR1 SGHAT and CDR2 FQNNGV. The DNA of the CDR3 is TGTGCCAGCAGCTTTCCGCCCGGGACTAGCGGGTCAAATGAGCAGTTCTTC. Translation: CASSFPPGTSGSNEQFF.

This clonotype came up a few times. The chain uses TRBV25-1 and TRBJ2-7, with TRBD1 matching 10 bases. The V segment lost 5 bases and the J segment 7 bases; nucleotides outside the gene matches: 8. This CDR3 region has 14 residues. In germline, CDR1 is MGHDK, CDR2 SYGVNS. This CDR3 is CASSPGTGAEEQYF. CDR3 DNA: TGTGCCAGCAGTCCAGGGACAGGGGCCGAAGAGCAGTACTTC.

This clonotype was counted ten times or more. This rearrangement joins TRBV7-2 to TRBJ2-1; no firm D call. V lost 1 base and J 3 bases, leaving 4 bases between the germline ends. Germline V gives CDR1 SGHTA, CDR2 FQGNSA. The CDR3 consists of 13 residues. CDR3 nucleotides: TGTGCCAGCAGCTTAGTACGCTACAATGAGCAGTTCTTC. It yields the protein CASSLVRYNEQFF.

The V and J genes are TRBV7-6 and TRBJ2-5; tentatively, D is TRBD1 or TRBD2 (5 bases each). CDR3 length: 14 amino acids. The V gene's germline CDR1 is SGHVS and CDR2 FNYEAQ. V lost 4 bases and J 5 bases, leaving 14 bases between the germline ends. As DNA, the CDR3 is TGTGCCAGCAGCTCACGGCAGGGAGAGGAGACCCAGTACTTC. This translates into CASSSRQGEETQYF.

The sample holds many counts of this clonotype. CDR3 protein: CASSATIWGTGKGYEQYF. CDR3 DNA: TGTGCCAGCAGCGCAACCATCTGGGGGACAGGGAAGGGGTACGAGCAGTACTTC. V and J are TRBV21-1 and TRBJ2-7; TRBD1, as called in the table, went unchecked against the DNA. TRBV21-1 is tagged as a pseudogene. The CDR3 totals 18 residues.

This clonotype was seen at least ten times. The chain recombines TRBV9 with TRBJ2-7; 11 bases are shared with TRBD2. The CDR3 consists of 15 residues. The V and J ends lost 3 bases and 2 bases, in that order; junction bases with no gene match: 4. Germline values: CDR1 SGDLS, CDR2 YYNGEE. CDR3 loop: CASSAGTSGAYEQYF. Written as DNA, the CDR3 is TGTGCCAGCAGCGCAGGGACTAGCGGAGCCTACGAGCAGTACTTC.

This clonotype occurred many times. The CDR3 DNA sequence: TGTGCCTGGAGGGACGGTTCGGTGAACACTGAAGCTTTCTTT. Translated, it gives CAWRDGSVNTEAFF. The genes are TRBV30 and TRBJ1-1; D gene unclear. V lost 3 bases and J 0 bases, leaving 11 bases between the germline ends. The V gene's germline CDR1 is GTSNPN and CDR2 SVGIG (reference sequence). The CDR3 covers 14 residues.

This clonotype was counted at least ten times. This chain joins TRBV4-2 and TRBJ2-5; D possibly matches TRBD1 or TRBD2 (5 bases each). Germline CDR1 and CDR2: LGHNA and YNFKEQ. V was cut by 0 bases and J by 6 bases, with 14 bases left in between. This CDR3 region has 15 residues. For the CDR3, the DNA is TGTGCCAGCAGCCAAGAACTAGACGGGGCACAGACCCAGTACTTC. Protein product: CASSQELDGAQTQYF.